A selection of T cell receptor beta chains follows, all from one sample in a study of identical twins. TCRdb processed the 5' RACE reads anew with MiXCR; each CDR3 protein has one entry. The sample consists of over 550,000 distinct CDR3 sequences, 7.1% of them appearing once. The data were also submitted as part of a second study, on yellow fever vaccine responses in identical twins.

Sequenced: PBMCs. Receptors were obtained from a woman younger than 35 in good health. CDR3s include the opening cysteine and the closing phenylalanine or tryptophan. A D gene is named only where the DNA matches it firmly.

>TRBJ2-3|TRBD2|TRBV28
CASRAGEADTQYF
>TRBJ1-5|-|TRBV6-2/TRBV6-3
CASSYFNQPQHF
>TRBJ2-2|-|TRBV6-1
CASTVEGVIDGELFF
>TRBJ2-1|TRBD2|TRBV2
CASTGLAGDEQFF
>TRBJ1-2|-|TRBV28
CASSLSRFNGYTF
>TRBJ1-1|-|TRBV20-1
CSARARMNTEAFF
>TRBJ2-3|-|TRBV20-1
CSARSAGYSTDTQYF
>TRBJ2-5|TRBD1|TRBV14
CASSLRTGQETQYF
>TRBJ2-1|TRBD2|TRBV6-5
CASSYSTSRYFSDEQFF
>TRBJ2-6|TRBD1|TRBV4-1
CASSQHAATGTSGANVLTF
>TRBJ1-4|-|TRBV7-9
CASSPPGAEKLFF
>TRBJ2-7|TRBD2|TRBV3-1
CASSLRASGIGEQYF
>TRBJ2-3|-|TRBV9
CASSVSDFSTDTQYF
>TRBJ2-3|-|TRBV6-1
CAPPGWRGTDTQYF
>TRBJ1-6|-|TRBV6-5
CASSYFSGHNTSPLHF
>TRBJ1-6|TRBD1|TRBV5-1
CASSARGQDQNSPLHF
>TRBJ2-1|-|TRBV20-1
CSARGARYSNEQFF
>TRBJ2-3|-|TRBV12-3/TRBV12-4
CASGTSSGRGVEDTQYF
>TRBJ1-5|-|TRBV28
CASSVSANQPQHF
>TRBJ2-1|TRBD1|TRBV29-1
CSATDRGGDEQFF
>TRBJ2-1|-|TRBV14
CASSQDFARANNEQFF
>TRBJ2-1|-|TRBV6-2/TRBV6-3
CASSSFLGASHNEQFF
>TRBJ2-2|-|TRBV5-5
CASSPDGTTNTGELFF
>TRBJ2-1|-|TRBV7-2
CASSLESSTYNEQFF
>TRBJ2-2|-|TRBV6-4
CASSHGVAGELFF
>TRBJ2-1|-|TRBV18
CASSPKTANNEQFF
>TRBJ2-5|TRBD2|TRBV12-3/TRBV12-4
CASAGEGTETQYF
>TRBJ2-1|TRBD2|TRBV9
CASSARLAHGEQFF
>TRBJ2-3|TRBD2|TRBV5-1
CASSLSSGKGDTQYF
>TRBJ2-3|-|TRBV29-1
CSVVKSLASGTDTQYF
>TRBJ2-7|-|TRBV7-9
CASSLGEDTDYEQYF
>TRBJ2-5|-|TRBV28
CASSLFVRETQYF
>TRBJ2-5|-|TRBV20-1
CSARPEETQYF
>TRBJ1-6|TRBD1|TRBV10-3
CAAAGTDNSPLHF
>TRBJ1-1|-|TRBV5-8
CASSLGGMEAFF
>TRBJ1-5|-|TRBV20-1
CSAKSGVTEPQHF
>TRBJ1-2|-|TRBV12-3/TRBV12-4
CASSSGASGYTF
>TRBJ2-2|-|TRBV19
CASSFRSKNTGELFF
>TRBJ1-5|-|TRBV10-3
CAISSSGQPQHF
>TRBJ2-1|TRBD1|TRBV20-1
CSARDKTGGGFSYNEQFF